These 11 T cell receptor beta chains share one sample of origin, sequenced in a study of shared clonotypes between healthy human individuals. Assay: immunoSEQ multiplex PCR; the TCRdb copy retains only in-frame clones and omits some. The data show about 1.9 million clones, with just over 90% seen just once and approximately 1.6% held by the top ten. Naive CD8 cells lacked CD45RO and underwent positive selection for CCR7, leaving out terminally differentiated effector memory CD45RA+ cells. The sequenced sample consisted of naive CD8+ T cells from PBMCs. The origin of the receptors is a man aged 18 to 30 in good health. Some clones in this sample may be carry-over from other donors' samples.

The gene calls are TRBV19 and TRBJ2-2; a weak D match, TRBD2 (5 bases). The V gene lost 1 base and the J gene lost 4 bases, with 13 bases spanning the gap. The CDR3 totals 16 residues. The germline gives CDR1 LNHDA, CDR2 SQIVND (reference sequence). Here the CDR3 reads CASSIAGEGLTGELFF. CDR3 DNA: TGTGCCAGTAGTATAGCCGGCGAGGGCCTCACCGGGGAGCTGTTTTTT.

The chain employs TRBV6-1 and TRBJ2-7; D not certain. The CDR3 is 13 residues long. The germline V and J ends were trimmed by 2 bases and 3 bases, with 8 bases remaining between them. Germline CDR1 is MNHNS and CDR2 is SASEGT. The CDR3 DNA sequence: TGTGCCAGCAGTGAACGGCAGGTCTACGAGCAGTACTTC. This gives the protein CASSERQVYEQYF.

This chain connects TRBV27 to TRBJ2-7, with D possibly being TRBD1 (6 bases). The CDR3 has 15 residues. Trimming took 1 base from V and 4 from J, leaving 14 bases between them. Germline loops: CDR1 MNHEY, CDR2 SMNVEV (reference sequence). The CDR3 loop reads CASSLYGTGLYEQYF. The CDR3 region has the DNA TGTGCCAGCAGTTTATACGGTACAGGGTTGTACGAGCAGTACTTC.

The CDR3 nucleotides are TGCGCCAGTTGCGGAGGTTTTTCCTACGAGCAGTACTTC. Its protein product is CASCGGFSYEQYF. This rearrangement joins TRBV5-1 to TRBJ2-7; D is perhaps TRBD2 (5 bases). V was pared by 8 bases and J by 1 base, with 13 bases between. The CDR3 runs to 13 residues. In germline, CDR1 is SGHRS, CDR2 YFSETQ.

This clone was found a few times. The sample holds other DNA sequences that translate to the same CDR3. The V and J genes are TRBV27 and TRBJ1-2; D might be TRBD1 (5 bases). This CDR3 has 13 residues. Deletions cut 3 bases from V and 4 bases from J, with 9 bases between. CDR1 is MNHEY, CDR2 SMNVEV, per germline (reference sequence). Here the CDR3 reads CASSFGGSYGYTF. The DNA of the CDR3 is TGTGCCAGCAGTTTTGGGGGATCCTATGGCTACACCTTC.

The chain uses TRBV28 and TRBJ2-1; maybe TRBD2 (6 bases). Germline CDR1 reads MDHEN; CDR2 reads SYDVKM. Trimming took 2 bases from V and 0 from J, leaving 8 bases between them. The CDR3 covers 15 residues. Written as DNA, the CDR3 is TGTGCCAGCAGTTTAGGGGGGAACTCCTACAATGAGCAGTTCTTC. Protein sequence: CASSLGGNSYNEQFF. The whole variable domain, remainder taken from reference TRBV28 and TRBJ2-1, is DVKVTQSSRYLVKRTGEKVFLECVQDMDHENMFWYRQDPGLGLRLIYFSYDVKMKEKGDIPEGYSVSREKKERFSLILESASTNQTSMYLCASSLGGNSYNEQFFGPGTRLTVL.

The chain is built from TRBV29-1 and TRBJ2-7; D may correspond to TRBD1 or TRBD2 (5 bases each). This CDR3 spans 10 amino acids. Germline V gives CDR1 SQVTM, CDR2 ANQGSEA. The V and J ends lost 7 bases and 7 bases respectively, with 11 bases between them. The DNA for the CDR3 is TGCAGCGCCCAATGGGGGGAGCAGTACTTC. Amino acid sequence: CSAQWGEQYF.

J is TRBJ2-4 and V is TRBV4-1; 11 nucleotides align to TRBD1. The CDR3 covers 16 residues. Per the germline V gene, CDR1 is MGHRA and CDR2 is YSYEKL. The junction had 7 bases not matched to a gene; V was cut back by 2 bases and J by 7 bases. Here the CDR3 DNA reads TGCGCCAGCAGCCAATATACGGGACAGGGGGATAACATTCAGTACTTC. Amino acid sequence: CASSQYTGQGDNIQYF.

On this clone itself: The same CDR3 arises from other DNA sequences in this sample as well. The V call is TRBV10-3, the J call TRBJ1-5; possibly TRBD1 for D (5 bases). The germline CDR1 and CDR2 sequences are ENHRY and SYGVKD. This CDR3 has 15 residues. V lost 4 bases, J lost 6 bases, and 16 bases lay in between. In DNA form, the CDR3 reads TGTGCCATCAGTGGGCCCGGGCAGGGAGCTCAGCCCCAGCATTTT. Translated: CAISGPGQGAQPQHF.

The sample holds one count of this clone. The chain employs TRBV4-3 and TRBJ2-7; either TRBD1 or TRBD2 may supply D (5 bases each). This CDR3 comprises 16 residues. CDR1 and CDR2 from the germline V gene are LGHNA and YSLEER. With 1 base removed from V and 2 bases from J, the gap between germline ends came to 15 bases. CDR3 residues: CASSQVAGTFTYEQYF. The CDR3 nucleotides read TGCGCCAGCAGCCAAGTTGCCGGGACGTTCACCTACGAGCAGTACTTC.

The chain recombines TRBV2 with TRBJ2-1, with 8 bases lining up with TRBD2. The CDR3 is made up of 16 amino acids. Germline CDR1 reads SNHLY; CDR2 reads FYNNEI. Germline trimming cut 6 bases from V and 0 bases from J; bases unmatched to any gene: 7. The CDR3 loop reads CASRISAGGSYNEQFF. The CDR3 DNA sequence: TGTGCCAGCAGGATCTCGGCGGGAGGCTCCTACAATGAGCAGTTCTTC.